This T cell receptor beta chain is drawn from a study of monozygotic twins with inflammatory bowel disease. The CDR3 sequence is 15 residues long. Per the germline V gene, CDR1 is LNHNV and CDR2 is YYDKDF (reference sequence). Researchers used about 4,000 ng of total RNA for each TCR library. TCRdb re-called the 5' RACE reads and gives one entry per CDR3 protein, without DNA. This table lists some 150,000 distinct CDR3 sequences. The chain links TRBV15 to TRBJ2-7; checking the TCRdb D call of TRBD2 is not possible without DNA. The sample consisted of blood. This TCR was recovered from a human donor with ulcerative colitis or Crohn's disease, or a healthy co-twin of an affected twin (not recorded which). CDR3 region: CATSRSSGVGWEQYF. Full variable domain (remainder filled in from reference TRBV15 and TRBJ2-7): DAMVIQNPRYQVTQFGKPVTLSCSQTLNHNVMYWYQQKSSQAPKLLFHYYDKDFNNEADTPDNFQSRRPNTSFCFLDIRSPGLGDTAMYLCATSRSSGVGWEQYFGPGTRLTVT.